Listed here are 12 T cell receptor beta chains from one sample, sequenced in a study of CD8 T cells in Susac syndrome. A quantity of roughly 0.5 to 1 ug RNA underwent reverse transcription using random hexamers. TCRdb used MiXCR to reprocess the immunoSEQ multiplex PCR reads, holding one entry per CDR3 protein. The data contain tens of thousands of distinct CDR3 sequences, about 92% of them singletons. The sample taken for sequencing was CD4+ T cells from PBMCs. Receptor source: a human donor with Susac syndrome.

With regard to this clonotype: Without the conserved terminal phenylalanine or tryptophan, this CDR3 likely stems from a read error. Because the CDR3's place on the DNA is in doubt, the DNA is left out and the CDR3 is given as listed by TCRdb. V and J are TRBV7-9 and TRBJ2-1; TRBD1 is the table's D call and was not checked against the DNA. The CDR3 totals 13 residues, both ends included. Germline V gene lookup returns CDR1 SEHNR and CDR2 FQNEAQ (reference sequence). CDR3 sequence reads: CASSVISGQVLLI.

The chain recombines TRBV6-6 with TRBJ2-7; D may be TRBD1 (6 bases). The V gene lost 7 bases and the J gene lost 2 bases, with 15 bases spanning the gap. The CDR3 extends over 14 amino acids. Per the germline V gene, CDR1 is MNHNY and CDR2 is SVGAGI (reference sequence). In DNA form, the CDR3 reads TGTGCCAGCACCACCGAGGGGGATGCCTACGAGCAGTACTTC. Residues: CASTTEGDAYEQYF.

V and J are TRBV7-8 and TRBJ2-2; D is unresolved. The V gene lost 4 bases and the J gene lost 0 bases, with 9 bases spanning the gap. The CDR3 runs to 15 residues. The germline V gene has CDR1 SGHVS and CDR2 FQNEAQ. The CDR3 nucleotides read TGTGCCAGCAGCTCTACGACTGCGAACACCGGGGAGCTGTTTTTT. Amino acids: CASSSTTANTGELFF.

The chain combines TRBV30 with TRBJ2-5, with D perhaps TRBD1 (6 bases). Trimming removed 5 bases at V and 7 bases at J, with 11 bases between. Per the germline V gene, CDR1 is GTSNPN and CDR2 is SVGIG (reference sequence). The CDR3 runs to 11 residues. CDR3: CAWDRSLTQYF. DNA for the CDR3: TGTGCCTGGGACAGGTCCTTGACCCAGTACTTC.

On this clonotype itself: Relative to the germline gene, one junction end is altered; a read error may explain this. The chain is built from TRBV7-8 and TRBJ2-5; no clear D. There are 17 residues in the CDR3. The germline CDR1 and CDR2 sequences are SGHVS and FQNEAQ. CDR3 sequence reads: CASSLESAVLPTKTQYF. The CDR3 region has the DNA TGTGCCAGCAGTTTAGAATCTGCGGTTCTGCCCACAAAGACCCAGTACTTC.

The chain couples TRBV3-1 to TRBJ2-7; 8 bases fit TRBD1. Germline V gene lookup returns CDR1 LGHDT and CDR2 YNNKEL (reference sequence). The CDR3 is made up of 14 amino acids. V shed 4 bases, J shed 2 bases, and the junction held 4 bases outside the gene matches. CDR3 nucleotides: TGTGCCAGCAGCCCGGACAGGGCGCCCTACGAGCAGTACTTC. Amino acids: CASSPDRAPYEQYF.

The chain joins TRBV28 to TRBJ1-2, with D possibly being TRBD1 (5 bases). CDR3 size: 12 residues. Germline lookup yields CDR1 MDHEN and CDR2 SYDVKM. Trimming took 5 bases from V and 8 from J, leaving 12 bases between them. CDR3 sequence: CASSPGARGYTF. The CDR3 DNA reads as TGTGCCAGCAGTCCCGGGGCGCGGGGCTACACCTTC.

The chain is built from TRBV2 and TRBJ1-5; 7 bases align to TRBD1. This CDR3 region has 16 residues. Germline-derived CDR1 and CDR2 are SNHLY and FYNNEI. Trimming at V came to 3 bases and at J to 2 bases, leaving 7 bases not matched to a gene. The CDR3 loop is CASSELGGRRNQPQHF. The CDR3 bases are TGTGCCAGCAGTGAGTTAGGGGGCAGGCGCAATCAGCCCCAGCATTTT.

This sequence joins TRBV7-2 and TRBJ1-5; D is unclear. Trimming removed 0 bases at V and 12 bases at J, with 12 bases between. The CDR3 spans 13 residues. Looked up from germline, CDR1 is SGHTA and CDR2 is FQGNSA. For the CDR3, the DNA is TGTGCCAGCAGCTTAGCTAGGGAGAAGGACCAGCATTTT. This codes for CASSLAREKDQHF.

J is TRBJ1-2 and V is TRBV5-4; D is ambiguous. This CDR3 region has 13 residues. Germline values: CDR1 SGHNT, CDR2 YYREEE (reference sequence). Trimming removed 3 bases at V and 2 bases at J, with 8 bases between. The CDR3 DNA follows: TGTGCCAGCAGCTCGCCGTTGAACTATGGCTACACCTTC. Residues: CASSSPLNYGYTF.

The J gene is TRBJ1-2, the V gene TRBV6-5, with TRBD1 identical over 7 bases. The CDR3 runs to 17 residues. V was clipped by 5 bases and J by 4 bases; unmatched bases: 16. CDR1 is MNHEY, CDR2 SVGAGI, per germline. This CDR3 reads CASSNQALRQGLYGYTF. CDR3 coding DNA: TGTGCCAGCAGTAACCAGGCGTTACGACAGGGTCTCTATGGCTACACCTTC.

V is TRBV6-6 and J is TRBJ2-1, with 8 bases identical to TRBD1. The germline gives CDR1 MNHNY, CDR2 SVGAGI (reference sequence). J gave up 8 bases and V 0 bases, and 6 bases lay outside the gene matches. The CDR3 length is 15 residues. The chain's CDR3 is CASSYSRAGGDEQFF. The CDR3 coding sequence is TGTGCCAGCAGTTACTCGAGAGCAGGGGGCGATGAGCAGTTCTTC.